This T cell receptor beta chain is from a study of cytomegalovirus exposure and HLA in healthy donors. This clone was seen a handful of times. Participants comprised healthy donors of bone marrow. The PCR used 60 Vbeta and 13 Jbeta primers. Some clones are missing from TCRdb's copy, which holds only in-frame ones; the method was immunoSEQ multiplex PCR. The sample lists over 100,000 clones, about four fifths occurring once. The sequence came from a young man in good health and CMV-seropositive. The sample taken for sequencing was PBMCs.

This CDR3 is CASSLLAGGRPYEQYF. The CDR3 region has the DNA TGTGCCAGCAGCTTATTAGCAGGGGGCCGCCCATACGAGCAGTACTTC. The chain carries TRBV13 and TRBJ2-7, with 8 positions matching TRBD1. With V trimmed by 2 bases and J by 4 bases, 10 bases remained unmatched. The CDR3 has 16 amino acids. Germline CDR1 reads PRHDT; CDR2 reads FYEKMQ (reference sequence).